This TCR beta chain comes out of a study of cytomegalovirus exposure and HLA in healthy donors. With 6 bases removed from V and 0 bases from J, the gap between germline ends came to 6 bases. This CDR3 is 13 amino acids long. CDR1 is MNHEY, CDR2 SVGAGI, per germline. The PCR ran on 60 Vbeta and 13 Jbeta primers. Method: immunoSEQ multiplex PCR; TCRdb's copy keeps in-frame clones and lacks some. The profile shows 220,000 or so clones, about 70% of them singletons. About this clone itself: Its antigen is undetermined.

Regarding the study as a whole: Reported results showed that the classifier diagnosed cytomegalovirus status with high specificity and sensitivity. Some V segments, TRBV6-2 and TRBV6-3 among them, were indistinguishable and were therefore excluded.

This receptor was identified in a woman aged 25 to 39 in good health and CMV-seronegative. Sequenced input: PBMCs. The V and J genes are TRBV6-5 and TRBJ1-5; tentatively, D is TRBD1 (5 bases). CDR3 amino acids: CASRDTSNQPQHF. CDR3 sequence (DNA): TGTGCCAGCAGGGACACTAGCAATCAGCCCCAGCATTTT.